This TCR beta chain was sequenced during a study of blood T cell repertoires in COVID-19. Overall study: COVID-19 samples, acute and convalescent, were from the United States, Italy and Spain. From T cells, B-cell-depleted T cells, or PBMCs came the material, which was cDNA or gDNA.

In the study's own analysis: It was from reference gene primer amplification that nucleated cell counts were estimated. Sequencing was performed with immunoSEQ multiplex PCR; in TCRdb, only in-frame clones are kept and a portion is missing. V, J and clone size reflect that table, while D and trimming were determined from the DNA. In the table there are 150,000 to 200,000 clones, 82% of which are singletons. Germline V gene lookup returns CDR1 MNHEY and CDR2 SVGEGT. The CDR3 contains 14 residues. The J segment lost 5 bases and the V segment lost 4 bases, leaving 6 bases of the junction unmatched. The receptor was derived from a woman aged 70-85 years with acute or convalescent COVID-19. The chain has TRBV6-2 or TRBV6-3 and TRBJ2-5; 8 bases agree with TRBD2. Material for sequencing was peripheral blood. CDR3 region: CASSLGLVGETQYF. In DNA form, the CDR3 reads TGTGCCAGCAGTTTGGGACTAGTTGGGGAGACCCAGTACTTC.